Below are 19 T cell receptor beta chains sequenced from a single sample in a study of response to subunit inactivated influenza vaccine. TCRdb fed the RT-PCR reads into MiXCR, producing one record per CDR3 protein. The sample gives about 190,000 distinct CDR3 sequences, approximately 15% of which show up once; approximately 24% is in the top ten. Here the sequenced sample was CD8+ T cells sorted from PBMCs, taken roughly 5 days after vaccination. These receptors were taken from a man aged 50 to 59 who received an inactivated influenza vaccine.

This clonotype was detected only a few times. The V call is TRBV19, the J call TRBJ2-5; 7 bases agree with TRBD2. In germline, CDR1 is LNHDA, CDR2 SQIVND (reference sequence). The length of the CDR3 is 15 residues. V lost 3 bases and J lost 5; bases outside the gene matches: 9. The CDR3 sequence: CASSIGLADGETQYF. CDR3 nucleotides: TGTGCCAGTAGTATTGGGCTAGCGGACGGGGAGACCCAGTACTTC.

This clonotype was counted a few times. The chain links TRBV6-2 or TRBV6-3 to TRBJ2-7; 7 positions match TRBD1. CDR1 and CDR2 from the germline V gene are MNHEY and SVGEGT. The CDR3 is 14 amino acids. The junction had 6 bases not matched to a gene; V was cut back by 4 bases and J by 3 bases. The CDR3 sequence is CASSFTAGGYEQYF. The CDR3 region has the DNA TGTGCCAGCAGTTTTACGGCAGGGGGCTACGAGCAGTACTTC.

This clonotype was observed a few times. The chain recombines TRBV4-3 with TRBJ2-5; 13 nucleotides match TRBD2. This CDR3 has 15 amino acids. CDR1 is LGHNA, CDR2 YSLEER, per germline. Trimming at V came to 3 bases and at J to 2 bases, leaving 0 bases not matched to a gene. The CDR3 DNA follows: TGCGCCAGCAGCCAGGGACTAGCGGGGCAAGAGACCCAGTACTTC. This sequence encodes CASSQGLAGQETQYF.

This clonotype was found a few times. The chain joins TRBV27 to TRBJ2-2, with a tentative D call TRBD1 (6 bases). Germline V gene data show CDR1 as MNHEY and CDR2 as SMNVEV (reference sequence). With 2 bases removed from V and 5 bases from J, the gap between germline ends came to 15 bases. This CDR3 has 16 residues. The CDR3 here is CASSLVAGDGTGELFF. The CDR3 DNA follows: TGTGCCAGCAGTTTAGTGGCAGGGGATGGGACCGGGGAGCTGTTTTTT.

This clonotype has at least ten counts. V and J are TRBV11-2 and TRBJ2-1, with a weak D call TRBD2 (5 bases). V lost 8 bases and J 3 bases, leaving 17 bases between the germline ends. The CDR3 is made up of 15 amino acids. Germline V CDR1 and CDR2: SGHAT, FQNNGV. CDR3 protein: CASSGSATFYNEQFF. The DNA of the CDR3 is TGTGCCAGCTCGGGGTCGGCTACCTTCTACAATGAGCAGTTCTTC.

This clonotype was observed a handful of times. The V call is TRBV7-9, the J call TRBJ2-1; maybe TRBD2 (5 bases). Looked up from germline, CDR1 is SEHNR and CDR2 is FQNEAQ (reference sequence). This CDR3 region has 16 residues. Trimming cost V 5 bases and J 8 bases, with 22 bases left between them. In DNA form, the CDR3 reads TGTGCCAGCAGCCAACGGGGAGAGACTGCGGGTCATGAGCAGTTCTTC. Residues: CASSQRGETAGHEQFF.

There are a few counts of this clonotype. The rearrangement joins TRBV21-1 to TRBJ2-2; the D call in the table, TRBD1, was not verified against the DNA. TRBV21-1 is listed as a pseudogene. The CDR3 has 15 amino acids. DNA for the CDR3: TGTGCCAGCAGCAAAGGAGCCCCTGGCACCGGGGAGCTGTTTTTT. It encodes CASSKGAPGTGELFF.

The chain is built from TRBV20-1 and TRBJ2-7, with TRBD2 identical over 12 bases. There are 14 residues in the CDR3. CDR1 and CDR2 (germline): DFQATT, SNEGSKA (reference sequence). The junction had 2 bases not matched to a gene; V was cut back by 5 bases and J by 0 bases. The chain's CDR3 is CSAQLAGGSYEQYF. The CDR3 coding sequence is TGCAGTGCTCAACTAGCGGGGGGCTCCTACGAGCAGTACTTC.

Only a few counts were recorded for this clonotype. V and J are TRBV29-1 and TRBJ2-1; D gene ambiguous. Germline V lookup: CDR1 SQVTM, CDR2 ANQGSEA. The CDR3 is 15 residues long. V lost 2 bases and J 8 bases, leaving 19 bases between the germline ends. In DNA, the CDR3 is TGCAGCGTTGAACTGGCCCGCTCAAGAGTGGATGAGCAGTTCTTC. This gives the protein CSVELARSRVDEQFF.

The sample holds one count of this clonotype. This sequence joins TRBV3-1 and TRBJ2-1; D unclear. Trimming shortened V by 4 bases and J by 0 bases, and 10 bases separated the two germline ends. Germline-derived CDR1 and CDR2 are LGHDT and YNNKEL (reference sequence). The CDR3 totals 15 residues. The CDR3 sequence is CASSLSRPSYNEQFF. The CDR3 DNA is TGTGCCAGCAGCCTTAGCAGACCCTCCTACAATGAGCAGTTCTTC.

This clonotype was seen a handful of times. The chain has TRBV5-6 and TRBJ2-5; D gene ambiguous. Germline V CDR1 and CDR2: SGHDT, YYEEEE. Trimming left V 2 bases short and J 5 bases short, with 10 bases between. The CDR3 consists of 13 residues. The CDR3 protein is CASSFWGSETQYF. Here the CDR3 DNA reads TGTGCCAGCAGCTTTTGGGGTTCCGAGACCCAGTACTTC.

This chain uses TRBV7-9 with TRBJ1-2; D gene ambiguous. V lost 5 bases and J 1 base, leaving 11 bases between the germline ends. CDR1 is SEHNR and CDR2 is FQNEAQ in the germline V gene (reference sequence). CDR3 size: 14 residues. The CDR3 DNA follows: TGTGCCAGCAGCCCGATATGCCGTAACTATGGCTACACCTTC. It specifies CASSPICRNYGYTF.

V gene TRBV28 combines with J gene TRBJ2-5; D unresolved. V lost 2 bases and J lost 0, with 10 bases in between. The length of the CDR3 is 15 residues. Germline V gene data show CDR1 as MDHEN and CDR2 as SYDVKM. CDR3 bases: TGTGCCAGCAGTTTAGGCAGTTCCTACCAAGAGACCCAGTACTTC. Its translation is CASSLGSSYQETQYF.

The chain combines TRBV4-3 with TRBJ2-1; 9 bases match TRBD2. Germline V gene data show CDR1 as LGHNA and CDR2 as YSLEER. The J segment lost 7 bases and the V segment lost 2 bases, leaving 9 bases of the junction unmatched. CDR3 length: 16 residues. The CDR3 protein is CASSQSGGRAGNEQFF. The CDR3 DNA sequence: TGCGCCAGCAGCCAATCTGGCGGGAGGGCCGGAAATGAGCAGTTCTTC.

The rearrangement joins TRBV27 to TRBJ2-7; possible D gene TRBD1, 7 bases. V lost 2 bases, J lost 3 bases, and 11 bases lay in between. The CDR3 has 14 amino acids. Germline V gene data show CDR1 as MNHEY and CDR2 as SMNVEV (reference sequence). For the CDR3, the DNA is TGTGCCAGCAGTTTAGGAGGGGGCGACTACGAGCAGTACTTC. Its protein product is CASSLGGGDYEQYF.

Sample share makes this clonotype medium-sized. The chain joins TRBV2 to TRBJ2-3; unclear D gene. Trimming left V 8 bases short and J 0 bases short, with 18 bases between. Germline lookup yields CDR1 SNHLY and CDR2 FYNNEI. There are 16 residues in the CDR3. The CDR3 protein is CASGTHIEASTDTQYF. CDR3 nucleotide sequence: TGTGCCAGCGGTACTCACATCGAGGCTAGCACAGATACGCAGTATTTT.

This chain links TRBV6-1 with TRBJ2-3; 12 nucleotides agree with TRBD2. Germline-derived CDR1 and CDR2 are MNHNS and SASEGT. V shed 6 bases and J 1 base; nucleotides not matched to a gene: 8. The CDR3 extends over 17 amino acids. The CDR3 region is CASSPRLAGVGTDTQYF. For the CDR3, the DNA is TGTGCCAGCAGCCCTCGACTAGCGGGGGTAGGCACAGATACGCAGTATTTT.

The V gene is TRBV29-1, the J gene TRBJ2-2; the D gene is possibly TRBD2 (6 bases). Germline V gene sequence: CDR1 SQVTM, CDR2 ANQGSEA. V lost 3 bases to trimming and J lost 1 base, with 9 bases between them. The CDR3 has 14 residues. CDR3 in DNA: TGCAGCGTTGAGACGGGGGAGAACACCGGGGAGCTGTTTTTT. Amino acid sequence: CSVETGENTGELFF.

In DNA, the CDR3 is TGTGCCAGCAGTCAAGTTGCGGGAGCTAACGAGCAGTACTTC. Its translation: CASSQVAGANEQYF. The chain carries TRBV28 and TRBJ2-7; 7 nucleotides line up with TRBD2. This CDR3 spans 14 amino acids. CDR1 is MDHEN, CDR2 SYDVKM, per germline. Trimming took 5 bases from V and 5 from J; bases not matched to a gene: 9.